Here is one TCR beta chain with its context. The data are from a study of T cell changes during pregnancy in multiple sclerosis. The method was immunoSEQ multiplex PCR; TCRdb's version includes in-frame clones alone and lacks a portion of them. The data hold some 26,000 clones, with about nine tenths observed a single time. Germline CDR1 is SGDLS and CDR2 is YYNGEE. The CDR3 spans 16 residues. V was pared by 1 base and J by 8 bases, with 10 bases of the junction left unmatched. The sequenced sample was CD4+ T cells from peripheral blood mononuclear cells, obtained in the first trimester of pregnancy. The origin of this receptor is a female donor in good health, enrolled as a control in a pregnancy study. The V call is TRBV9, the J call TRBJ1-3, with TRBD1 matching 9 bases. CDR3: CASSVKGGTGQDTIYF. The CDR3 bases are TGTGCCAGCAGCGTAAAAGGGGGGACAGGGCAAGACACCATATATTTT.